This note documents a single T cell receptor (beta chain) sequence. An end of the junction differs from the germline gene, which may be a read error. The sample comes from a study of blood T cell repertoires in COVID-19. Assay: immunoSEQ multiplex PCR; the TCRdb copy retains only in-frame clones and omits some. Of a few hundred thousand clones in the sample, roughly 80% were seen once. Germline CDR1 SGHVS, CDR2 FNYEAQ. CDR3 length: 14 amino acids. The rearrangement joins TRBV7-6 to TRBJ2-1, with TRBD2 identical over 7 bases. Sequenced input: PBMCs or T cells enriched from blood (not recorded which). The TCR was taken from a man aged 40-50 years who had been exposed to COVID-19. CDR3 bases: TGTGCCAGCAGCCTAGCGGTAGGGGAGGATGAGCAGTTCTTC. It specifies CASSLAVGEDEQFF.